The TCR beta chain described here comes from a study of T cells in Graves' hyperthyroidism and ophthalmopathy. V dropped 5 bases and J dropped 6 bases, with 23 bases sitting between them. This CDR3 has 16 residues. Germline V lookup: CDR1 SGHDT, CDR2 YYEEEE. This clonotype has more than one count but fewer than ten. Its cognate antigen is unknown. Points from the study as a whole: Most clonotypes expanded in the thyroid (above 0.001) were also present in blood.

RNA transcripts served as the template for amplifying TCR beta CDR3 regions. Carried out on the TCR CDR3, a first-round RT-PCR used the HTBI primer set. TCRdb used MiXCR to reprocess the multiplex PCR reads, holding one entry per CDR3 protein. The table includes some 600,000 distinct CDR3 sequences, 46% detected once. This chain uses TRBV5-6 with TRBJ1-2; D uncertain. Sequenced sample: peripheral blood or thyroid tissue (not recorded which). The origin of this receptor is a young woman with Graves' hyperthyroidism. CDR3 bases: TGTGCCAGCAGTTACTCGTTTTCCCGACCCATCGATGGCTACACCTTC. It is translated as CASSYSFSRPIDGYTF.